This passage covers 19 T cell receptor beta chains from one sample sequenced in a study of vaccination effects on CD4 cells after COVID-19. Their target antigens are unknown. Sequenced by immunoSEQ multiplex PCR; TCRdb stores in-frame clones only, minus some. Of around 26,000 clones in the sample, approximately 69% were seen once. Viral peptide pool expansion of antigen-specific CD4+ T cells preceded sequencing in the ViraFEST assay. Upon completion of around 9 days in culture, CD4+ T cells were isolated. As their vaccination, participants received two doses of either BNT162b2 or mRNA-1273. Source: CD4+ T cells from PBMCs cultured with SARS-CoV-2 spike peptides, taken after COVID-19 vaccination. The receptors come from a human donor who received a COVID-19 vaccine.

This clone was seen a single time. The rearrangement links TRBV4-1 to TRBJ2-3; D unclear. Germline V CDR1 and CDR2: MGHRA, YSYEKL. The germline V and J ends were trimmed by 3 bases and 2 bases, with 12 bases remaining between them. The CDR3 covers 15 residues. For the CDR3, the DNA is TGCGCCAGCAGCCAGGGCGGCCATAACACAGATACGCAGTATTTT. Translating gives CASSQGGHNTDTQYF.

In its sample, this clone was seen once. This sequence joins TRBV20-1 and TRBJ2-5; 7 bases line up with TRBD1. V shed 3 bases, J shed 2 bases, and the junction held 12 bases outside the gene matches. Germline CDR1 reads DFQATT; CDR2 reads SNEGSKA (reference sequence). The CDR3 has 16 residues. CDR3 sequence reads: CSASAPGQYPQETQYF. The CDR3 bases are TGCAGTGCTAGTGCACCGGGACAGTACCCGCAAGAGACCCAGTACTTC.

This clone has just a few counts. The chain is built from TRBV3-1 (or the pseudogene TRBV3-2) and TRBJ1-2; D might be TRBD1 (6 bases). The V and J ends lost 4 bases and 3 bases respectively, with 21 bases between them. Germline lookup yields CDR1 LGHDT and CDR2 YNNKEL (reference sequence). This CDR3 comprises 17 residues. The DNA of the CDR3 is TGTGCCAGCAGCCCCTCCCCAACCTTACAGGGACACTATGGCTACACCTTC. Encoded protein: CASSPSPTLQGHYGYTF.

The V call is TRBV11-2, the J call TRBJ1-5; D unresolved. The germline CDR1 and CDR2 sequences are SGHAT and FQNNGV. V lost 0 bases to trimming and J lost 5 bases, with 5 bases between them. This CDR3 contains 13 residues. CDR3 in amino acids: CASSLERDQPQHF. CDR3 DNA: TGTGCCAGCAGCTTAGAACGAGATCAGCCCCAGCATTTT.

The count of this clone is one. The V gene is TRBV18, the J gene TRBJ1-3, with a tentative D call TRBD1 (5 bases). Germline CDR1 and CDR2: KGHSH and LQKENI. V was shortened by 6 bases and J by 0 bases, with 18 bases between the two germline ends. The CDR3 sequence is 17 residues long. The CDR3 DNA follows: TGTGCCAGCTCCAGCATACTGGGGGAGAGCTCTGGAAACACCATATATTTT. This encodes CASSSILGESSGNTIYF. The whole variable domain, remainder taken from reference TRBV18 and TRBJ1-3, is NAGVMQNPRHLVRRRGQEARLRCSPMKGHSHVYWYRQLPEEGLKFMVYLQKENIIDESGMPKERFSAEFPKEGPSILRIQQVVRGDSAAYFCASSSILGESSGNTIYFGEGSWLTVV.

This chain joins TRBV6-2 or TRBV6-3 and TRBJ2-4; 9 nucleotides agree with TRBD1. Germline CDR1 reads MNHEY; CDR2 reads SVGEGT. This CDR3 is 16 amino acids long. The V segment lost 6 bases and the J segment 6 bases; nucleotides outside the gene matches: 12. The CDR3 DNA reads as TGTGCCAGCAGCTCAGAGACCGGGACAGGGACAAACATTCAGTACTTC. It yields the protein CASSSETGTGTNIQYF.

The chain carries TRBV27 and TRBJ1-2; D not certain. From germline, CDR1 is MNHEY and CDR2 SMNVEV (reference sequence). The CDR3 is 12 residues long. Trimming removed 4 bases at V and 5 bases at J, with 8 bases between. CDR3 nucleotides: TGTGCCAGCAGTTCTCCGCTTTATGGCTACACCTTC. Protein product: CASSSPLYGYTF.

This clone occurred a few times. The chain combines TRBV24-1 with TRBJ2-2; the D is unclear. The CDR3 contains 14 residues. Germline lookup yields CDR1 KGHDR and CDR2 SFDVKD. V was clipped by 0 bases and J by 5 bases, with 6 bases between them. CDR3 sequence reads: CATSDLMGTGELFF. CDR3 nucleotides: TGTGCCACCAGTGATTTGATGGGAACCGGGGAGCTGTTTTTT.

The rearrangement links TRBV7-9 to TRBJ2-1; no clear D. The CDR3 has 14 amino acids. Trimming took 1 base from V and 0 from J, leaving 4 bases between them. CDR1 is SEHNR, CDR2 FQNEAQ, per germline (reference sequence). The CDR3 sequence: CASSLDNSYNEQFF. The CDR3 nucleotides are TGTGCCAGCAGCTTAGACAACTCCTACAATGAGCAGTTCTTC.

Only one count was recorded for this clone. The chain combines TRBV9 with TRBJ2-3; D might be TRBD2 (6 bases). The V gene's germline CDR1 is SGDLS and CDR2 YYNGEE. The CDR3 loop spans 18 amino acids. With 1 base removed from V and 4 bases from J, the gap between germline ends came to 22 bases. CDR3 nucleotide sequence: TGTGCCAGCAGCGTATCCTCTGCTGCGGGATGGGCCGCAGATACGCAGTATTTT. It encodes CASSVSSAAGWAADTQYF.

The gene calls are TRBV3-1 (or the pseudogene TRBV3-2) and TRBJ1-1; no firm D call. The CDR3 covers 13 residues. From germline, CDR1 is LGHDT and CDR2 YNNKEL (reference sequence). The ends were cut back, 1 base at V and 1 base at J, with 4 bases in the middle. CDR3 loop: CASSQVRNTEAFF. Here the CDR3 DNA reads TGTGCCAGCAGCCAAGTCAGGAACACTGAAGCTTTCTTT.

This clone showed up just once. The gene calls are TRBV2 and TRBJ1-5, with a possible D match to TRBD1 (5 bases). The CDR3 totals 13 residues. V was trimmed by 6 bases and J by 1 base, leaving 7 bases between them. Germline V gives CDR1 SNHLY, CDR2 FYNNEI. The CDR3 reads CASRWDSNQPQHF. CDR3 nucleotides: TGTGCCAGCAGATGGGACAGCAATCAGCCCCAGCATTTT.

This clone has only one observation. As DNA, the CDR3 is TGTGCCAGCAGCCAAGATCCAGGACTAGTGGGGAGGGATACGCAGTATTTT. Its protein product is CASSQDPGLVGRDTQYF. The chain uses TRBV3-1 (or the pseudogene TRBV3-2) and TRBJ2-3, with TRBD2 matching over 7 bases. V shed 0 bases and J 6 bases; nucleotides not matched to a gene: 12. The germline V gene has CDR1 LGHDT and CDR2 YNNKEL (reference sequence). The CDR3 is 17 residues long.

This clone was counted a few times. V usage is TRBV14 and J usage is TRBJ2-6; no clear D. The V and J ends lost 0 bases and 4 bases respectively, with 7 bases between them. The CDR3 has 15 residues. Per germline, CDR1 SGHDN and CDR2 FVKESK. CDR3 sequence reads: CASSQDGTGANVLTF. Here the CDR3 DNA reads TGTGCCAGCAGCCAAGATGGAACCGGGGCCAACGTCCTGACTTTC. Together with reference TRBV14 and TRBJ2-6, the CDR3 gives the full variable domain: EAGVTQFPSHSVIEKGQTVTLRCDPISGHDNLYWYRRVMGKEIKFLLHFVKESKQDESGMPNNRFLAERTGGTYSTLKVQPAELEDSGVYFCASSQDGTGANVLTFGAGSRLTVL.

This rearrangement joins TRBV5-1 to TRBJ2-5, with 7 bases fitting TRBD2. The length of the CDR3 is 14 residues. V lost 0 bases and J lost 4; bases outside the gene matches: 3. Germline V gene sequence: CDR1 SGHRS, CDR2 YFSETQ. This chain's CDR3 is CASSLGLARETQYF. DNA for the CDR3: TGCGCCAGCAGCTTGGGACTAGCTAGAGAGACCCAGTACTTC.

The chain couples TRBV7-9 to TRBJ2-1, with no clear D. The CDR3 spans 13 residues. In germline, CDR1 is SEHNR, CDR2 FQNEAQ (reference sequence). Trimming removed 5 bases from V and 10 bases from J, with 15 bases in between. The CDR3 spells CASSQWTKLEQFF. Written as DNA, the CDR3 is TGTGCCAGCAGCCAATGGACCAAGCTGGAGCAGTTCTTC.

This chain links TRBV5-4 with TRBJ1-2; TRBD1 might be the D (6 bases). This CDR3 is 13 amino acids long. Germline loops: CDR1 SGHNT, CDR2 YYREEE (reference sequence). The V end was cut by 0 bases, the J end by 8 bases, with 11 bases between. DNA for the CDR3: TGTGCCAGCAGCTTGGAACAGGGTGGCGGCTACACCTTC. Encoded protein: CASSLEQGGGYTF.

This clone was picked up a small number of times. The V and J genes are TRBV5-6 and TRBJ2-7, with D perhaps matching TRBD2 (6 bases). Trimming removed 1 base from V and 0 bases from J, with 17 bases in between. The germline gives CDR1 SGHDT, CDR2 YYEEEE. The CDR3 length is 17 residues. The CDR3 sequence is CASSLWGVRGSSYEQYF. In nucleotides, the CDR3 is TGTGCCAGCAGCTTGTGGGGGGTGCGGGGTAGCTCCTACGAGCAGTACTTC.

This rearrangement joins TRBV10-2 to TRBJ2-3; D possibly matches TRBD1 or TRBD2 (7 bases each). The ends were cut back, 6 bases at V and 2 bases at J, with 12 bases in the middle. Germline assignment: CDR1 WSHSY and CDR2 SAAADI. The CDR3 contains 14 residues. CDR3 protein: CASSRGGITDTQYF. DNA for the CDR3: TGCGCCAGCAGCAGGGGGGGGATCACAGATACGCAGTATTTT.